In its sample, the clone carrying this TCR beta chain was seen once. Per the original methods: Reference gene primer amplification yielded estimated nucleated cell counts. The data were produced by immunoSEQ multiplex PCR, yet TCRdb's version contains in-frame clones alone and is incomplete. The DNA was the basis for D and trimming; V, J and clone size are from that table. The sample has about 100,000 clones, about 90% seen once; the top ten hold less than 8.5%. The sample comes from a study of blood T cell repertoires in COVID-19. The overall study: Italy, Spain and the United States were the sources of the convalescent and acute COVID-19 samples. T cells, B-cell-depleted T cells, or PBMCs supplied cDNA or gDNA.

Trimming stripped 0 bases from V and 4 bases from J, with 7 bases between. CDR3 size: 14 residues. The germline V gene has CDR1 KGHSY and CDR2 FQNENV. The sample was peripheral blood. V and J are TRBV16 and TRBJ1-3; D not resolved. The receptor was isolated from a young man in a cohort sampled during active COVID-19. CDR3 DNA sequence: TGTGCCAGCAGCCAATCCAATCCCGGAAACACCATATATTTT. This translates into CASSQSNPGNTIYF.